A selection of T cell receptor beta chains follows, all from one sample in a study of cytomegalovirus exposure and HLA in healthy donors. TCRdb's table, derived via immunoSEQ multiplex PCR, lists solely in-frame clones and lacks some. Here the sample spans about 160,000 clones, around nine tenths being singletons. The sequencing input was PBMCs. Every receptor here comes from a woman aged 25 to 39 in good health and CMV-seronegative. CDR3s include the opening cysteine and the closing phenylalanine or tryptophan. The order of the fields is D gene, CDR3 length, clone size, J gene, V gene, CDR3 protein, CDR3 DNA. D genes are given only for firm matches. The size field is filled for only some rows; it gives once, few, many or a size class.

D: -
length: 15
size: -
J: TRBJ2-2
V: TRBV5-1
CDR3: CASSLAVGGTGELFF
DNA: TGCGCCAGCAGCTTGGCAGTCGGGGGCACCGGGGAGCTGTTTTTT

D: TRBD1
length: 14
size: -
J: TRBJ1-4
V: TRBV14
CDR3: CASRGQGAGEKLFF
DNA: TGTGCCAGCAGAGGACAGGGGGCAGGTGAAAAACTGTTTTTT

D: TRBD1
length: 17
size: -
J: TRBJ2-6
V: TRBV5-1
CDR3: CASSLAGTGIGANVLTF
DNA: TGCGCCAGCAGCTTGGCCGGGACAGGGATCGGGGCCAACGTCCTGACTTTC

D: TRBD2
length: 18
size: -
J: TRBJ2-1
V: TRBV15
CDR3: CATSRERLAGGPYNEQFF
DNA: TGTGCCACCAGCAGAGAAAGACTAGCGGGAGGCCCCTACAATGAGCAGTTCTTC

D: TRBD1
length: 16
size: once
J: TRBJ1-6
V: TRBV7-9
CDR3: CASSLDGQGHNSPLHF
DNA: TGTGCCAGCAGCTTGGACGGACAGGGGCATAATTCACCCCTCCACTTT

D: -
length: 12
size: few
J: TRBJ1-1
V: TRBV4-3
CDR3: CASSLDWGGAFF
DNA: TGCGCCAGCAGCCTGGACTGGGGGGGAGCTTTCTTT

D: TRBD1
length: 16
size: -
J: TRBJ1-1
V: TRBV7-9
CDR3: CASPGLLRGNYTEAFF
DNA: TGTGCCAGCCCGGGCCTCCTCAGGGGGAATTACACTGAAGCTTTCTTT

D: TRBD2
length: 15
size: -
J: TRBJ2-1
V: TRBV7-3
CDR3: CASSLSGLAGVEKFF
DNA: TGTGCCAGCAGCTTATCCGGGCTAGCGGGAGTGGAGAAGTTCTTC

D: -
length: 16
size: -
J: TRBJ2-2
V: TRBV6-1
CDR3: CASSERVSGNTGELFF
DNA: TGTGCCAGCAGTGAAAGAGTTAGCGGGAACACCGGGGAGCTGTTTTTT

D: -
length: 17
size: once
J: TRBJ1-2
V: TRBV4-1
CDR3: CASSQVPAGGASYGYTF
DNA: TGCGCCAGCAGCCAAGTCCCAGCCGGGGGGGCTAGCTATGGCTACACCTTC

D: TRBD1
length: 17
size: -
J: TRBJ1-2
V: TRBV27
CDR3: CASSLLGQGASPSGYTF
DNA: TGTGCCAGCAGTTTATTGGGACAGGGGGCTTCTCCGTCTGGCTACACCTTC

D: TRBD2
length: 14
size: -
J: TRBJ2-7
V: TRBV10-2
CDR3: CASKVSSGSYEQYF
DNA: TGCGCCAGCAAGGTCTCTAGCGGGAGCTACGAGCAGTACTTC

D: TRBD1
length: 15
size: -
J: TRBJ2-7
V: TRBV14
CDR3: CASSTGQGGTYEQYF
DNA: TGTGCCAGCAGCACCGGACAGGGGGGTACCTACGAGCAGTACTTC

D: TRBD1
length: 16
size: -
J: TRBJ2-2
V: TRBV14
CDR3: CASSQDPGTVVGELFF
DNA: TGTGCCAGCAGCCAAGACCCCGGGACAGTCGTCGGGGAGCTGTTTTTT

D: TRBD1
length: 18
size: -
J: TRBJ1-4
V: TRBV25-1
CDR3: CASSTRQGPTTTNEKLFF
DNA: TGTGCCAGCAGTACCCGACAGGGCCCCACTACGACTAATGAAAAACTGTTTTTT

D: -
length: 17
size: -
J: TRBJ1-1
V: TRBV28
CDR3: CASGPPPRFRMDTEAFF
DNA: TGTGCCAGCGGGCCCCCCCCCAGGTTCAGAATGGACACTGAAGCTTTCTTT

D: TRBD1
length: 17
size: few
J: TRBJ1-6
V: TRBV4-3
CDR3: CASSQAGTGVGGSPLHF
DNA: TGCGCCAGCAGCCAAGCCGGGACAGGGGTAGGAGGGTCACCCCTCCACTTT

D: TRBD1
length: 14
size: -
J: TRBJ2-7
V: TRBV9
CDR3: CASSESGQSYEQYF
DNA: TGTGCCAGCAGCGAGTCGGGACAGTCATACGAGCAGTACTTC

D: TRBD1
length: 17
size: -
J: TRBJ2-7
V: TRBV4-2
CDR3: CASSRAWDRSQGYEQYF
DNA: TGTGCCAGCAGCCGCGCTTGGGACAGGAGCCAGGGGTACGAGCAGTACTTC

D: -
length: 16
size: -
J: TRBJ2-1
V: TRBV2
CDR3: CASRDGGAFGYNEQFF
DNA: TGTGCCAGCAGAGACGGTGGAGCCTTTGGCTACAATGAGCAGTTCTTC

D: -
length: 13
size: -
J: TRBJ2-1
V: TRBV10-2
CDR3: CASCRQLVAEQFF
DNA: TGCGCCAGCTGTAGACAGTTAGTTGCTGAGCAGTTCTTC

D: -
length: 15
size: -
J: TRBJ1-4
V: TRBV6-5
CDR3: CASSYSAVINEKLFF
DNA: TGTGCCAGCAGTTACTCGGCAGTGATTAATGAAAAACTGTTTTTT

D: -
length: 13
size: once
J: TRBJ2-3
V: TRBV28
CDR3: CASSPGLTDTQYF
DNA: TGTGCCAGCAGCCCCGGTCTCACAGATACGCAGTATTTT

D: -
length: 14
size: -
J: TRBJ2-2
V: TRBV14
CDR3: CASSQVTGAGELFF
DNA: TGTGCCAGCAGCCAAGTTACCGGGGCCGGGGAGCTGTTTTTT

D: TRBD2
length: 18
size: -
J: TRBJ2-1
V: TRBV7-9
CDR3: CASGSTDSAGANTDEQFF
DNA: TGTGCCAGCGGCTCGACCGATTCAGCGGGAGCCAACACGGATGAGCAGTTCTTC

D: TRBD2
length: 18
size: once
J: TRBJ2-3
V: TRBV5-1
CDR3: CASSQRFGLAGSTDTQYF
DNA: TGCGCCAGCAGCCAACGGTTCGGACTAGCGGGGAGCACAGATACGCAGTATTTT

D: -
length: 14
size: -
J: TRBJ1-1
V: TRBV6-1
CDR3: CATQLGIANTEAFF
DNA: TGTGCCACCCAGCTGGGGATAGCGAACACTGAGGCTTTCTTT

D: -
length: 15
size: -
J: TRBJ2-1
V: TRBV7-2
CDR3: CASSLALTGYNEQFF
DNA: TGTGCCAGCAGCCTAGCCCTTACAGGTTACAATGAGCAGTTCTTC

D: TRBD1
length: 14
size: -
J: TRBJ2-1
V: TRBV18
CDR3: CASSPGTGGREQFF
DNA: TGTGCCAGCTCACCAGGGACAGGGGGCCGGGAGCAGTTCTTC

D: -
length: 13
size: -
J: TRBJ2-1
V: TRBV7-2
CDR3: CASSLALSSEQFF
DNA: TGTGCCAGCAGCTTAGCGCTGTCTAGCGAGCAGTTCTTC

D: TRBD2
length: 17
size: -
J: TRBJ2-4
V: TRBV10-3
CDR3: CAISPAGVHVGKNIQYF
DNA: TGTGCCATCAGTCCAGCGGGGGTACATGTAGGCAAAAACATTCAGTACTTC

D: -
length: 15
size: -
J: TRBJ2-5
V: TRBV7-7
CDR3: CASSHRQTNQETQYF
DNA: TGTGCCAGCAGCCACCGACAGACCAACCAAGAGACCCAGTACTTC

D: -
length: 15
size: few
J: TRBJ2-2
V: TRBV7-2
CDR3: CASSLGGSGTGELFF
DNA: TGTGCCAGCAGCTTAGGTGGGTCGGGCACCGGGGAGCTGTTTTTT

D: TRBD1
length: 18
size: -
J: TRBJ1-1
V: TRBV5-1
CDR3: CASSPRLTGTGGFAEAFF
DNA: TGCGCCAGCAGCCCTCGACTAACCGGGACAGGGGGCTTCGCTGAAGCTTTCTTT

D: -
length: 13
size: -
J: TRBJ2-7
V: TRBV5-5
CDR3: CASSLIGEGEQYF
DNA: TGTGCCAGCAGCTTGATAGGGGAAGGCGAGCAGTACTTC

D: -
length: 15
size: -
J: TRBJ1-5
V: TRBV5-6
CDR3: CASSLERDSNQPQHF
DNA: TGTGCCAGCAGCTTGGAACGGGATAGCAATCAGCCCCAGCATTTT

D: TRBD2
length: 14
size: -
J: TRBJ2-1
V: TRBV27
CDR3: CASRPPPAGGEQFF
DNA: TGTGCCAGCAGGCCACCGCCGGCGGGGGGTGAGCAGTTCTTC

D: -
length: 15
size: -
J: TRBJ1-1
V: TRBV19
CDR3: CASSISPGANTEAFF
DNA: TGTGCCAGTAGTATATCTCCAGGGGCGAACACTGAAGCTTTCTTT

D: TRBD1
length: 16
size: -
J: TRBJ1-2
V: TRBV7-9
CDR3: CASSLGTGQVHYGYTF
DNA: TGTGCCAGCAGCTTAGGGACAGGACAGGTTCACTATGGCTACACCTTC

D: -
length: 12
size: -
J: TRBJ2-1
V: TRBV30
CDR3: CAWSPPGSEQFF
DNA: TGTGCCTGGAGTCCCCCGGGTTCTGAGCAGTTCTTC

D: -
length: 18
size: -
J: TRBJ1-2
V: TRBV9
CDR3: CASSPVTGMSSGVIGYTF
DNA: TGTGCCAGCAGCCCGGTAACAGGGATGAGTAGCGGGGTTATTGGCTACACCTTC

D: TRBD1
length: 16
size: -
J: TRBJ2-2
V: TRBV5-1
CDR3: CASTKRGPANTGELFF
DNA: TGCGCCAGCACCAAAAGGGGGCCAGCGAACACCGGGGAGCTGTTTTTT

D: -
length: 14
size: -
J: TRBJ2-7
V: TRBV5-4
CDR3: CASSPPEGRDEQYF
DNA: TGTGCCAGCAGCCCACCGGAGGGCCGGGACGAGCAGTACTTC

D: -
length: 16
size: -
J: TRBJ1-3
V: TRBV7-9
CDR3: CASSLVAGVTGNTIYF
DNA: TGTGCCAGCAGCTTAGTAGCAGGGGTTACTGGAAACACCATATATTTT

D: TRBD2
length: 15
size: -
J: TRBJ2-1
V: TRBV5-6
CDR3: CASRRGGGLTNEQFF
DNA: TGTGCCAGCAGGCGGGGGGGCGGGTTGACGAATGAGCAGTTCTTC

D: -
length: 15
size: -
J: TRBJ2-2
V: TRBV11-3
CDR3: CASSPRAENTGELFF
DNA: TGTGCCAGCAGCCCCAGGGCCGAGAACACCGGGGAGCTGTTTTTT

D: TRBD2
length: 14
size: -
J: TRBJ2-1
V: TRBV5-1
CDR3: CASRHSGRGDEQFF
DNA: TGCGCCAGTCGACATAGCGGGCGGGGGGATGAGCAGTTCTTC

D: -
length: 15
size: once
J: TRBJ2-5
V: TRBV7-9
CDR3: CASSLRQGPVETQYF
DNA: TGTGCCAGCAGCTTAAGGCAGGGGCCGGTGGAGACCCAGTACTTC

D: TRBD2
length: 17
size: -
J: TRBJ2-1
V: TRBV10-2
CDR3: CASSGKVRLAAYNEQFF
DNA: TGCGCCAGCAGTGGGAAAGTGAGACTAGCGGCCTACAATGAGCAGTTCTTC

D: -
length: 13
size: -
J: TRBJ2-1
V: TRBV7-9
CDR3: CASSWAGVDEQFF
DNA: TGTGCCAGCAGCTGGGCAGGTGTTGATGAGCAGTTCTTC

D: TRBD1
length: 14
size: -
J: TRBJ2-5
V: TRBV5-1
CDR3: CASSSGQGRETQYF
DNA: TGCGCCAGCAGCTCGGGACAGGGCAGAGAGACCCAGTACTTC

D: TRBD2
length: 14
size: -
J: TRBJ2-7
V: TRBV5-1
CDR3: CASSTSGSSYEQYF
DNA: TGCGCCAGCAGTACTAGCGGGAGCTCCTACGAGCAGTACTTC